These 4 T cell receptor beta chains originate from one sample sequenced in a study of blood T cells in healthy people across ages. For the second PCR, which ran for roughly 7 to 11 cycles, a sample-barcoded 5' primer and a J-beta primer mix were used. One entry per CDR3 protein, called by TCRdb with MiXCR from the 5' RACE reads. This sample has 890,000 or so distinct CDR3 sequences, with about 62% found just once. Material for sequencing was blood. All receptors come from a man aged 25 to 40 in good health.

This clonotype was found a few times. The chain couples TRBV7-2 to TRBJ2-1; 9 nucleotides align to TRBD1. The length of the CDR3 is 17 residues. The V segment lost 0 bases and the J segment 5 bases; nucleotides outside the gene matches: 8. In germline, CDR1 is SGHTA, CDR2 FQGNSA. CDR3 loop: CASSLAAPGQGDNEQFF. DNA for the CDR3: TGTGCCAGCAGCTTAGCCGCCCCGGGACAGGGTGACAATGAGCAGTTCTTC.

The chain is built from TRBV4-3 and TRBJ2-3; 9 nucleotides agree with TRBD2. Per germline, CDR1 LGHNA and CDR2 YSLEER. V dropped 3 bases and J dropped 4; count of bases not matched to a gene: 2. CDR3 size: 14 residues. DNA for the CDR3: TGCGCCAGCAGCCAGCTAGCGGGGCCAGATACGCAGTATTTT. It encodes CASSQLAGPDTQYF.

A remark on this clonotype: The junction does not match germline at one end; this may be a read error. V and J are TRBV6-1 and TRBJ1-2; 8 bases align to TRBD1. The CDR3 extends over 15 amino acids. Germline CDR1 MNHNS, CDR2 SASEGT. CDR3 nucleotide sequence: TGTGCCGGCAGTGATACGGGACAGGCCCTCTATGGCTACACCTTC. Translated: CAGSDTGQALYGYTF.

The DNA of the CDR3 is TGCAGCGTTGGTCTGGAGACAGGGGTAGAGACCCAGTACTTC. Translation: CSVGLETGVETQYF. The chain links TRBV29-1 to TRBJ2-5; TRBD1 aligns across 8 bases. The V and J ends lost 4 bases and 4 bases, in that order; junction bases with no gene match: 8. The CDR3 has 14 amino acids. Germline V lookup: CDR1 SQVTM, CDR2 ANQGSEA.